Below, 14 T cell receptor beta chains from the same sample are listed, as sequenced in a study of response to subunit inactivated influenza vaccine. Each CDR3 protein gets one entry after TCRdb re-called the RT-PCR reads with MiXCR. The table includes some 640,000 distinct CDR3 sequences, around 13% detected once. Sample: PBMCs from blood, taken around 15 days before vaccination. The receptors here all came from a man aged 50 to 60 who received an inactivated influenza vaccine.

There are a few counts of this clonotype. This chain joins TRBV7-9 and TRBJ2-7; D possibly corresponds to TRBD1 (5 bases). From germline, CDR1 is SEHNR and CDR2 FQNEAQ (reference sequence). There are 15 residues in the CDR3. Trimming took 0 bases from V and 1 from J, leaving 10 bases between them. In DNA, the CDR3 is TGTGCCAGCAGCTTAGCAGGGGTACCATCCTACGAGCAGTACTTC. Amino acid sequence: CASSLAGVPSYEQYF.

This clonotype was observed a handful of times. V and J are TRBV12-3 or TRBV12-4 and TRBJ1-1; 10 positions agree with TRBD1. Trimming cost V 5 bases and J 6 bases; bases outside gene matches: 6. This CDR3 comprises 14 residues. CDR3: CASSPTTGGPEAFF. The CDR3 nucleotides read TGTGCCAGCAGTCCCACGACAGGGGGCCCTGAAGCTTTCTTT.

The V and J genes are TRBV28 and TRBJ2-3, with D perhaps matching TRBD2 (6 bases). Germline V gene data show CDR1 as MDHEN and CDR2 as SYDVKM. CDR3 length: 14 amino acids. Trimming cost V 6 bases and J 2 bases, with 12 bases left between them. CDR3 residues: CASRGTSYTDTQYF. The CDR3 DNA is TGTGCCAGCAGAGGGACTTCCTACACAGATACGCAGTATTTT.

The genes are TRBV7-9 and TRBJ1-1; D uncertain. This CDR3 spans 13 amino acids. V lost 0 bases and J lost 12, with 14 bases in between. The germline V gene encodes CDR1 SEHNR and CDR2 FQNEAQ (reference sequence). CDR3 bases: TGTGCCAGCAGCTTAGCGAGCCACCTTGGAACTTTCTTT. It codes for CASSLASHLGTFF. Full variable domain (remainder filled in from reference TRBV7-9 and TRBJ1-1): DTGVSQNPRHKITKRGQNVTFRCDPISEHNRLYWYRQTLGQGPEFLTYFQNEAQLEKSRLLSDRFSAERPKGSFSTLEIQRTEQGDSAMYLCASSLASHLGTFFGQGTRLTVV.

This CDR3 reads CASSAHNYNEQFF. In nucleotides, the CDR3 is TGTGCCAGTAGTGCCCACAATTACAATGAGCAGTTCTTC. The chain is built from TRBV19 and TRBJ2-1; D gene unclear. Deletions cut 5 bases from V and 4 bases from J, with 9 bases between. This CDR3 is 13 amino acids long. Germline values: CDR1 LNHDA, CDR2 SQIVND (reference sequence).

This clonotype occurred once. This CDR3 is CASSYGRGAAYEQYF. The CDR3 DNA follows: TGTGCCAGCAGTTACGGGCGGGGGGCCGCCTACGAGCAGTACTTC. The chain is built from TRBV6-5 and TRBJ2-7, with 8 bases that match TRBD2. Per germline, CDR1 MNHEY and CDR2 SVGAGI. CDR3 length equals 15 residues. Trimming at V came to 2 bases and at J to 2 bases, leaving 5 bases not matched to a gene.

The gene calls are TRBV2 and TRBJ2-1, with TRBD2 matching 10 bases. In germline, CDR1 is SNHLY, CDR2 FYNNEI. V trimming: 5 bases; J trimming: 5 bases; junction bases outside the gene matches: 3. CDR3 length equals 14 residues. The CDR3 sequence is CASSSGGAHNEQFF. Here the CDR3 DNA reads TGTGCCAGCAGTAGCGGGGGGGCCCACAATGAGCAGTTCTTC.

The rearrangement links TRBV29-1 to TRBJ1-2; D is perhaps TRBD1 (6 bases). The ends were cut back, 6 bases at V and 0 bases at J, with 11 bases in the middle. CDR1 and CDR2 from the germline V gene are SQVTM and ANQGSEA. This CDR3 has 13 amino acids. Here the CDR3 reads CSVVDRTNYGYTF. DNA for the CDR3: TGCAGCGTCGTGGACAGAACTAACTATGGCTACACCTTC.

The gene calls are TRBV5-1 and TRBJ1-2; the D is unclear. V was trimmed by 4 bases and J by 3 bases, leaving 25 bases between them. This CDR3 is built from 18 residues. Germline CDR1 reads SGHRS; CDR2 reads YFSETQ. The CDR3 is CASSPLEGSTRADYGYTF. The CDR3 bases are TGCGCCAGCAGCCCGCTCGAGGGCTCGACAAGGGCGGACTATGGCTACACCTTC.

The V and J genes are TRBV5-1 and TRBJ1-5; D is uncertain. This CDR3 comprises 13 residues. V lost 0 bases and J lost 7, with 8 bases in between. In germline, CDR1 is SGHRS, CDR2 YFSETQ. The CDR3 sequence is CASSLDLEQPQHF. CDR3 nucleotide sequence: TGCGCCAGCAGCTTGGATCTGGAACAGCCCCAGCATTTT. Full variable domain (remainder filled in from reference TRBV5-1 and TRBJ1-5): KAGVTQTPRYLIKTRGQQVTLSCSPISGHRSVSWYQQTPGQGLQFLFEYFSETQRNKGNFPGRFSGRQFSNSRSEMNVSTLELGDSALYLCASSLDLEQPQHFGDGTRLSIL.

This clonotype was seen at least ten times. The chain couples TRBV20-1 to TRBJ2-1; a possible D gene is TRBD1 (6 bases). The CDR3 length is 12 residues. CDR1 and CDR2 (germline): DFQATT, SNEGSKA (reference sequence). Trimming removed 7 bases from V and 7 bases from J, with 14 bases in between. CDR3 amino acids: CSGLQGRNEQFF. The DNA for the CDR3 is TGCAGTGGCCTACAGGGCAGGAATGAGCAGTTCTTC.

The V and J genes are TRBV15 and TRBJ2-3, with a weak D call TRBD1 (5 bases). The CDR3 is made up of 16 amino acids. Germline CDR1 reads LNHNV; CDR2 reads YYDKDF (reference sequence). V was pared by 5 bases and J by 1 base, with 16 bases between. CDR3 coding DNA: TGTGCCACCAGCTCTATCCAACCACAGGGCACAGATACGCAGTATTTT. This translates into CATSSIQPQGTDTQYF. The complete variable domain, with remaining parts taken from reference TRBV15 and TRBJ2-3, reads DAMVIQNPRYQVTQFGKPVTLSCSQTLNHNVMYWYQQKSSQAPKLLFHYYDKDFNNEADTPDNFQSRRPNTSFCFLDIRSPGLGDTAMYLCATSSIQPQGTDTQYFGPGTRLTVL.

This sequence joins TRBV6-5 and TRBJ1-1, with D perhaps matching TRBD1 (6 bases). CDR1 is MNHEY, CDR2 SVGAGI, per germline. V was cut by 2 bases and J by 7 bases, with 20 bases left in between. The length of the CDR3 is 16 residues. CDR3 in DNA: TGTGCCAGCAGTTACCAAACCACAGGGTTTCTTGATGAAGCTTTCTTT. Its protein is CASSYQTTGFLDEAFF.

V and J are TRBV5-1 and TRBJ2-3; either TRBD1 or TRBD2 may supply D (5 bases each). This CDR3 region has 14 residues. Trimming cost V 2 bases and J 6 bases, with 13 bases left between them. CDR1 is SGHRS, CDR2 YFSETQ, per germline. The CDR3 region has the DNA TGCGCCAGCAGCTTTATTGGGGACCAGGATACGCAGTATTTT. It specifies CASSFIGDQDTQYF. Drawing the rest from reference TRBV5-1 and TRBJ2-3, the complete variable domain is KAGVTQTPRYLIKTRGQQVTLSCSPISGHRSVSWYQQTPGQGLQFLFEYFSETQRNKGNFPGRFSGRQFSNSRSEMNVSTLELGDSALYLCASSFIGDQDTQYFGPGTRLTVL.